This TCR beta chain was retrieved from a study of cytomegalovirus exposure and HLA in healthy donors. Findings and limits, study-wide: Reportedly, fewer N-insertions than the approximately 690-donor mean appeared in an Asian-associated ancestry cluster in a later analysis.

Points on this clone: Its specificity is not known.

This PCR relied on a set of 60 Vbeta primers and 13 Jbeta primers. This table comes from immunoSEQ multiplex PCR, and its TCRdb copy is limited to in-frame clones, with some not included. The sample records roughly 160,000 clones, 87% being singletons. V lost 3 bases, J lost 4 bases, and 10 bases stayed unmatched. The CDR3 spans 16 residues. CDR1 and CDR2 from the germline V gene are LNHNV and YYDKDF (reference sequence). The V gene is TRBV15, the J gene TRBJ2-7; 9 bases match TRBD1. Sequencing input: PBMCs. The sequence was obtained from a woman aged 30 to 39 in good health and CMV-seronegative. The CDR3 reads CATSSLGQGREYEQYF. In DNA form, the CDR3 reads TGTGCCACCAGCAGTCTCGGACAGGGGAGAGAGTACGAGCAGTACTTC.